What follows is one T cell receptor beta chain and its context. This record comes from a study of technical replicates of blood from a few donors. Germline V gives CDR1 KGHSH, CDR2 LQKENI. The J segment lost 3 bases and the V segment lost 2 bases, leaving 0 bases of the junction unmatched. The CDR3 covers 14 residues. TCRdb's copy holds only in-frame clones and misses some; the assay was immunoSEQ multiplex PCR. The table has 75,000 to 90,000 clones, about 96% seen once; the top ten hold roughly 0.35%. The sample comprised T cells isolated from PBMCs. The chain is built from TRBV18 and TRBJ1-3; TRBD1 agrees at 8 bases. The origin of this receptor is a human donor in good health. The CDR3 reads CASSPTGGGNTIYF. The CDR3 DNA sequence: TGTGCCAGCTCACCAACAGGGGGTGGAAACACCATATATTTT.